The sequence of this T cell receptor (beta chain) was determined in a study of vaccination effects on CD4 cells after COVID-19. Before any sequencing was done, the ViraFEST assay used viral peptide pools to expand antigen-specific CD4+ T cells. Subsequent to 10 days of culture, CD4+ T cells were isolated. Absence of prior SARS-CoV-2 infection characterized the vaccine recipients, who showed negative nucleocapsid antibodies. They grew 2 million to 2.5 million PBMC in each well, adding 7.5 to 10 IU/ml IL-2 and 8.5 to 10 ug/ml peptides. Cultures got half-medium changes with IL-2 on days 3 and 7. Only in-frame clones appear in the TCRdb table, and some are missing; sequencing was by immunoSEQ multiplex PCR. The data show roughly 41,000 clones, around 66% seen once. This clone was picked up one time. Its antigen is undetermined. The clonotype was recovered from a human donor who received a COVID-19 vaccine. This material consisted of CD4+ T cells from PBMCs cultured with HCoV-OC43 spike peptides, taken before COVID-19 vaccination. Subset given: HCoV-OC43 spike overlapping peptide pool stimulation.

The CDR3 DNA reads as TGCACCAGCAGCCAATTAAGGGTTGGGACTAGCGGGAAACGAAGCACAGATACGCAGTATTTT. Translation: CTSSQLRVGTSGKRSTDTQYF. The chain employs TRBV1 and TRBJ2-3; the D call of TRBD2 is as the table states it, not checked on the DNA. TRBV1 is a recognized pseudogene. This CDR3 region has 21 residues.